These 22 T cell receptor beta chains share one sample of origin, sequenced in a study of response to subunit inactivated influenza vaccine. TCRdb reprocessed the RT-PCR reads via MiXCR and lists one record per CDR3 protein. Among 800,000 to 1,000,000 distinct CDR3 sequences listed, approximately 21% were seen once. This material consisted of PBMCs from blood, taken 5 days after vaccination. These receptors were taken from a man aged 45 to 65 who received an inactivated influenza vaccine.

The sample holds a few counts of this clonotype. The CDR3 spells CAISETSGAEQYF. Here the CDR3 DNA reads TGTGCCATCAGTGAGACTAGCGGGGCCGAGCAGTACTTC. The chain links TRBV10-3 to TRBJ2-7, with 10 bases matching TRBD2. The V and J ends lost 2 bases and 6 bases, in that order; junction bases with no gene match: 1. This CDR3 is built from 13 residues. Germline CDR1 and CDR2: ENHRY and SYGVKD.

This clonotype was counted only a few times. This sequence joins TRBV29-1 and TRBJ2-3, with 7 bases lining up with TRBD2. This CDR3 is 14 amino acids long. Germline V gene data show CDR1 as SQVTM and CDR2 as ANQGSEA. Trimming removed 8 bases from V and 3 bases from J; junction bases left unmatched: 11. The CDR3 reads CSSRSGKGTDTQYF. The CDR3 coding sequence is TGCAGCTCCCGAAGCGGGAAAGGGACAGATACGCAGTATTTT.

The chain couples TRBV20-1 to TRBJ2-5; tentatively, D is TRBD2 (5 bases). Deletions cut 7 bases from V and 2 bases from J, with 17 bases between. The CDR3 runs 14 residues. Germline CDR1 and CDR2: DFQATT and SNEGSKA (reference sequence). CDR3 residues: CSDRALGDQETQYF. In DNA form, the CDR3 reads TGCAGTGATAGGGCCCTCGGGGATCAAGAGACCCAGTACTTC.

The gene calls are TRBV7-9 and TRBJ1-3; possibly TRBD1 for D (6 bases). Trimming took off 5 bases at V and 11 bases at J, with 25 bases between the two ends. The CDR3 sequence is 16 residues long. From germline, CDR1 is SEHNR and CDR2 FQNEAQ (reference sequence). CDR3 bases: TGTGCCAGCAGCGGTTCATGGGACATCCAGCGTAGCTCCATATATTTT. Protein: CASSGSWDIQRSSIYF.

J is TRBJ2-1 and V is TRBV29-1; D is possibly TRBD2 (5 bases). This CDR3 has 13 residues. V lost 3 bases and J 9 bases, leaving 15 bases between the germline ends. Germline CDR1 is SQVTM and CDR2 is ANQGSEA. CDR3 in amino acids: CSVDWHGVGEQFF. The CDR3 DNA reads as TGCAGCGTTGATTGGCACGGGGTTGGTGAGCAGTTCTTC.

The chain uses TRBV29-1 and TRBJ2-5; D is uncertain. The CDR3 covers 13 residues. Germline CDR1 is SQVTM and CDR2 is ANQGSEA. The V end lost 1 base, the J end lost 3 bases, and 9 bases lay between the germline ends. The CDR3 nucleotides are TGCAGCGTTGAAGTAGGTTCAAAAGAGACCCAGTACTTC. Its protein is CSVEVGSKETQYF.

This clonotype was counted only a few times. The chain is built from TRBV20-1 and TRBJ2-3, with a weak D call TRBD2 (5 bases). Germline assignment: CDR1 DFQATT and CDR2 SNEGSKA (reference sequence). V was cut by 3 bases and J by 0 bases, with 13 bases left in between. The CDR3 runs 15 residues. CDR3 region: CSASAPRGSTDTQYF. CDR3 bases: TGCAGTGCTAGTGCCCCCCGCGGGAGCACAGATACGCAGTATTTT.

The CDR3 coding sequence is TGTGCCAGCAGTAAGAGGGACGGTAACAATGAGCAGTTCTTC. Protein product: CASSKRDGNNEQFF. The genes are TRBV28 and TRBJ2-1, with D perhaps given as TRBD1 or TRBD2 (5 bases each). Trimming left V 5 bases short and J 5 bases short, with 13 bases between. Germline V gives CDR1 MDHEN, CDR2 SYDVKM. The CDR3 sequence is 14 residues long.

V usage is TRBV4-3 and J usage is TRBJ2-5, with 9 bases lining up with TRBD2. This CDR3 spans 15 amino acids. Germline CDR1 LGHNA, CDR2 YSLEER. Losses at the gene ends were 5 bases for V and 1 base for J; bases not matched to a gene: 5. The CDR3 DNA reads as TGCGCCAGCAGCGCGGGAGGGGGCGGCCAAGAGACCCAGTACTTC. This encodes CASSAGGGGQETQYF.

The gene calls are TRBV4-3 and TRBJ2-7; TRBD2 aligns across 12 bases. The germline V gene encodes CDR1 LGHNA and CDR2 YSLEER. The CDR3 is 16 amino acids. Losses at the gene ends were 1 base for V and 1 base for J; bases not matched to a gene: 2. CDR3 nucleotides: TGCGCCAGCAGCCAAGGACTAGCGGGAGTGTCCTACGAGCAGTACTTC. It is translated as CASSQGLAGVSYEQYF.

This clonotype was observed a handful of times. The chain is built from TRBV20-1 and TRBJ2-7; D might be TRBD1 or TRBD2, each matching 5 bases. V was shortened by 3 bases and J by 5 bases, with 23 bases between the two germline ends. Per germline, CDR1 DFQATT and CDR2 SNEGSKA (reference sequence). The length of the CDR3 is 16 residues. The CDR3: CSARVPGPLRSNEQYF. The CDR3 DNA is TGCAGTGCTAGGGTTCCGGGGCCGTTAAGGTCTAACGAGCAGTACTTC.

Regarding this clonotype: The junction and the germline gene differ at one end; a read error may be behind it. The CDR3 nucleotides are TGTGCCAGCAGCATGAAGGGCAACACCATATCTTTT. Protein sequence: CASSMKGNTISF. The gene calls are TRBV7-9 and TRBJ1-3; D not resolved. This CDR3 has 12 residues. Germline loops: CDR1 SEHNR, CDR2 FQNEAQ (reference sequence).

This clonotype was counted only a few times. The CDR3 carries no conserved terminal phenylalanine or tryptophan, so it likely arises from a read error. This chain connects TRBV12-3 or TRBV12-4 to TRBJ2-4; D gene uncertain. V lost 1 base and J lost 6, with 7 bases in between. The CDR3 is 13 amino acids. For the CDR3, the DNA is TGTGCCAGCAGTTTAGAGTCACTAAACATTCAGTACTTA. Protein: CASSLESLNIQYL.

This chain connects TRBV7-9 to TRBJ1-1, with unresolved D. There are 14 residues in the CDR3. Germline CDR1 reads SEHNR; CDR2 reads FQNEAQ (reference sequence). With 1 base removed from V and 3 bases from J, the gap between germline ends came to 9 bases. CDR3 sequence reads: CASSLVCFDTEAFF. For the CDR3, the DNA is TGTGCCAGCAGCTTAGTCTGTTTCGACACTGAAGCTTTCTTT.

This clonotype was counted at least ten times. The rearrangement joins TRBV12-3 or TRBV12-4 to TRBJ2-5, with no clear D. The V end was cut by 2 bases, the J end by 4 bases, with 5 bases between. The CDR3 has 12 residues. The CDR3, as DNA: TGTGCCAGCAGTTTAAACCGAGAGACCCAGTACTTC. It encodes CASSLNRETQYF.

V gene TRBV5-1 combines with J gene TRBJ2-2, with D unresolved. Trimming removed 0 bases from V and 7 bases from J, with 10 bases in between. CDR3 size: 14 residues. Germline CDR1 is SGHRS and CDR2 is YFSETQ. This CDR3 reads CASSLVTALGELFF. For the CDR3, the DNA is TGCGCCAGCAGCTTGGTTACAGCGCTCGGGGAGCTGTTTTTT.

This clonotype has just a few counts. V gene TRBV29-1 combines with J gene TRBJ2-5; D may be TRBD1 (6 bases). V lost 7 bases, J lost 1 base, and 22 bases lay in between. The CDR3 runs 16 residues. Germline CDR1 SQVTM, CDR2 ANQGSEA. The CDR3 loop reads CSATSGTGRVQETQYF. Written as DNA, the CDR3 is TGCAGCGCTACGAGTGGAACAGGGAGAGTCCAAGAGACCCAGTACTTC.

The chain uses TRBV7-8 and TRBJ1-2; unclear D gene. This CDR3 spans 13 amino acids. V was trimmed by 5 bases and J by 5 bases, leaving 12 bases between them. The germline V gene encodes CDR1 SGHVS and CDR2 FQNEAQ. The DNA for the CDR3 is TGTGCCAGCAGCGCCCCAGCGCAATATGGCTACACCTTC. The encoded protein is CASSAPAQYGYTF.

The chain joins TRBV4-3 to TRBJ2-5; 13 nucleotides agree with TRBD2. Germline V gives CDR1 LGHNA, CDR2 YSLEER. This CDR3 region has 17 residues. The junction had 5 bases not matched to a gene; V was cut back by 0 bases and J by 4 bases. CDR3 protein: CASSQDVTSGRSETQYF. The CDR3 DNA reads TGCGCCAGCAGCCAAGACGTGACTAGCGGGAGGTCAGAGACCCAGTACTTC.

The chain recombines TRBV7-2 with TRBJ2-7, with no clear D. Looked up from germline, CDR1 is SGHTA and CDR2 is FQGNSA. Trimming stripped 0 bases from V and 4 bases from J, with 13 bases between. The CDR3 runs to 15 residues. CDR3 in DNA: TGTGCCAGCAGCTTAGCGCGCAGGTTTCGGTACGAGCAGTACTTC. Its translation is CASSLARRFRYEQYF.

The chain has TRBV7-2 and TRBJ2-3; 11 nucleotides align to TRBD2. Germline V gene sequence: CDR1 SGHTA, CDR2 FQGNSA. The CDR3 contains 15 residues. The trim removed 2 bases at V and 4 bases at J, leaving 2 bases unmatched. The CDR3, as DNA: TGTGCCAGCAGCTTAACTAGCGGGAGATCAGATACGCAGTATTTT. This gives the protein CASSLTSGRSDTQYF.

The chain uses TRBV12-3 or TRBV12-4 and TRBJ1-6; D remains unclear. There are 13 residues in the CDR3. Trimming left V 6 bases short and J 10 bases short, with 13 bases between. CDR3 in DNA: TGTGCCAGCAGCCCCTCGAGGATCTCACCCCTCCACTTT. Amino acid sequence: CASSPSRISPLHF.